This T cell receptor (beta chain) was found in a study of a mutant IDH1 vaccine in newly diagnosed glioma. Across the whole study: During weeks 1, 3, 5, 7, 11, 15, 19 and 23, patients received eight vaccinations. Initiation of the vaccine course occurred 4-6 weeks after radiotherapy alone, or alongside temozolomide cycles.

Time point reported: week 5, during vaccination. Every vaccine dose comprised 300 ug of mutant IDH1 20-mer peptide plus topical imiquimod. This CDR3 has 18 residues. Germline trimming cut 1 base from V and 0 bases from J; bases unmatched to any gene: 3. Germline V CDR1 and CDR2: LGHNA, YNFKEQ. The study, taken as a whole, reports: Altogether, 80% to 95% of patients exhibited vaccine-induced immune responses.

Only one count was recorded for this clone. Its cognate antigen is unknown. The repertoire was sequenced with immunoSEQ multiplex PCR; TCRdb's copy has only in-frame clones and lacks some. The data contain 30,000 to 40,000 clones, roughly 81% of them seen just once; the ten biggest clones take up around an eighth. The receptor was derived from a man aged 45 to 65 with glioma. The sequenced sample was PBMCs, obtained from a glioma patient whose treatment included an IDH1 peptide vaccine. The rearrangement uses TRBV4-2 and TRBJ2-3, with 14 bases that match TRBD2. Here the CDR3 reads CASSQGLAGGPSTDTQYF. The CDR3 nucleotides are TGTGCCAGCAGCCAAGGACTAGCGGGAGGGCCTAGCACAGATACGCAGTATTTT.